Presented here are 29 T cell receptor beta chains from one specimen sequenced in a study of shared clonotypes between healthy human individuals. This table comes from immunoSEQ multiplex PCR, and its TCRdb copy is limited to in-frame clones, with some not included. The sample contains around 560,000 clones, approximately 95% of which appear only once. CD45RO negativity and positive selection for CCR7 defined naive CD8 cells, a population that excluded terminally differentiated effector memory CD45RA+ cells. The sequenced sample consisted of naive CD8+ T cells sorted from blood. These TCRs come from a woman between 25 and 40 years old in good health.

This clone was counted only a few times. This rearrangement joins TRBV4-1 to TRBJ1-5; D unresolved. The germline V gene has CDR1 MGHRA and CDR2 YSYEKL. The CDR3 has 15 residues. V was cut by 2 bases and J by 0 bases, with 8 bases left in between. CDR3: CASSQTTLSNQPQHF. CDR3 sequence (DNA): TGCGCCAGCAGCCAAACCACACTTAGCAATCAGCCCCAGCATTTT.

The CDR3 spells CASSLVGGAYEQYF. For the CDR3, the DNA is TGTGCCAGCAGCTTAGTAGGGGGAGCCTACGAGCAGTACTTC. The genes are TRBV7-9 and TRBJ2-5; D may be TRBD1 (6 bases). The DNA end favors TRBJ2-7, so the J call may be wrong. Per germline, CDR1 SEHNR and CDR2 FQNEAQ (reference sequence). This CDR3 spans 14 amino acids.

This chain joins TRBV27 and TRBJ2-1, with TRBD1 identical over 8 bases. J was trimmed by 2 bases and V by 5 bases; bases with no gene match: 8. Germline CDR1 reads MNHEY; CDR2 reads SMNVEV (reference sequence). This CDR3 contains 16 residues. In nucleotides, the CDR3 is TGTGCCAGCAGTCCCTGGACAGGGAAAACCTACAATGAGCAGTTCTTC. Amino acids: CASSPWTGKTYNEQFF.

This clone was counted a single time. This chain uses TRBV6-5 with TRBJ2-3; 9 nucleotides agree with TRBD2. CDR1 MNHEY and CDR2 SVGAGI come from the germline V gene. CDR3 length: 15 amino acids. With V trimmed by 5 bases and J by 3 bases, 6 bases remained unmatched. CDR3 coding DNA: TGTGCCAGCAGTATAGCGGGAGTAAGGACAGATACGCAGTATTTT. Translating gives CASSIAGVRTDTQYF.

The chain joins TRBV4-1 to TRBJ1-5; D not certain. V was cut by 1 base and J by 5 bases, with 6 bases left in between. Germline values: CDR1 MGHRA, CDR2 YSYEKL. This CDR3 is built from 13 residues. CDR3 sequence (DNA): TGCGCCAGCAGCCAAGCGCTTTATCAGCCCCAGCATTTT. Translating gives CASSQALYQPQHF.

The rearrangement uses TRBV11-2 and TRBJ2-7; TRBD2 aligns across 15 bases. The V segment lost 2 bases and the J segment 3 bases; nucleotides outside the gene matches: 5. This CDR3 comprises 17 residues. Germline CDR1 reads SGHAT; CDR2 reads FQNNGV. For the CDR3, the DNA is TGTGCCAGCAGCTTACCGCCGGGACTAGCGGGGGGCTACGAGCAGTACTTC. Encoded protein: CASSLPPGLAGGYEQYF.

This chain links TRBV19 with TRBJ2-7, with a possible D match to TRBD2 (5 bases). CDR3 length: 14 residues. Germline V lookup: CDR1 LNHDA, CDR2 SQIVND (reference sequence). V lost 3 bases and J lost 4, with 13 bases in between. The CDR3 protein is CASSISGDRYEQYF. CDR3 bases: TGTGCCAGTAGTATCAGCGGTGATAGGTACGAGCAGTACTTC.

This chain joins TRBV6-1 and TRBJ2-7; D remains unclear. Between the trimmed V and J ends, which lost 6 bases and 0 bases, there was a span of 6 bases. The germline V gene encodes CDR1 MNHNS and CDR2 SASEGT. The CDR3 is 12 residues long. The CDR3 loop is CASRWVSYEQYF. In DNA form, the CDR3 reads TGTGCCAGCAGGTGGGTCTCCTACGAGCAGTACTTC.

The CDR3 bases are TGTGCCAGCAGAGGGACTAGTTCCCCCGAGCAGTACTTC. Translated: CASRGTSSPEQYF. The V gene is TRBV25-1, the J gene TRBJ2-7; 8 nucleotides align to TRBD2. The CDR3 is made up of 13 amino acids. Germline V gives CDR1 MGHDK, CDR2 SYGVNS. V trimming: 6 bases; J trimming: 6 bases; junction bases outside the gene matches: 7.

The chain recombines TRBV18 with TRBJ2-7; TRBD2 agrees at 7 bases. Germline-derived CDR1 and CDR2 are KGHSH and LQKENI. V gave up 4 bases and J gave up 1 base; unmatched junction bases: 10. CDR3 length equals 16 residues. CDR3 loop: CASSRGGRDASYEQYF. CDR3 sequence (DNA): TGTGCCAGCTCACGCGGAGGGAGGGACGCATCCTACGAGCAGTACTTC. Using reference TRBV18 and TRBJ2-7 for the parts outside the CDR3, the full variable domain is NAGVMQNPRHLVRRRGQEARLRCSPMKGHSHVYWYRQLPEEGLKFMVYLQKENIIDESGMPKERFSAEFPKEGPSILRIQQVVRGDSAAYFCASSRGGRDASYEQYFGPGTRLTVT.

The rearrangement joins TRBV4-1 to TRBJ2-6, with D perhaps TRBD1 (5 bases). Germline V CDR1 and CDR2: MGHRA, YSYEKL. This CDR3 is built from 16 residues. Trimming pared 5 bases from V and 2 bases from J, leaving 13 bases between. The CDR3 bases are TGCGCCAGCAGCGGAGCTCAGGGTACTGGGGCCAACGTCCTGACTTTC. Amino acid sequence: CASSGAQGTGANVLTF.

The chain couples TRBV10-1 to TRBJ1-1, with D perhaps matching TRBD1 (5 bases). This CDR3 spans 14 amino acids. Germline CDR1 WNHNN, CDR2 SYGVQD (reference sequence). Trimming pared 2 bases from V and 5 bases from J, leaving 12 bases between. Written as DNA, the CDR3 is TGCGCCAGCAGTGAGAAACGGGGGGGAACTGAAGCTTTCTTT. It is translated as CASSEKRGGTEAFF.

The CDR3 nucleotides are TGTGCCAGCAGCTCCGGCTTGAACATTCAGTACTTC. This encodes CASSSGLNIQYF. J is TRBJ2-4 and V is TRBV7-9; D not resolved. The V end was cut by 4 bases, the J end by 7 bases, with 8 bases between. Germline CDR1 reads SEHNR; CDR2 reads FQNEAQ (reference sequence). CDR3 length: 12 amino acids.

The J gene is TRBJ1-6, the V gene TRBV28, with unresolved D. From germline, CDR1 is MDHEN and CDR2 SYDVKM. Trimming pared 3 bases from V and 7 bases from J, leaving 1 base between. CDR3 length: 11 amino acids. The CDR3 is CASSFNSPLHF. CDR3 coding DNA: TGTGCCAGCAGTTTCAATTCACCCCTCCACTTT.

V usage is TRBV7-8 and J usage is TRBJ2-7; 11 bases are a match to TRBD2. The CDR3 is 17 amino acids. The V gene's germline CDR1 is SGHVS and CDR2 FQNEAQ. J gave up 2 bases and V 3 bases, and 9 bases lay outside the gene matches. For the CDR3, the DNA is TGTGCCAGCAGCTTTGGCCTAGCGGGAGGCCCGACCTACGAGCAGTACTTC. As protein: CASSFGLAGGPTYEQYF.

This clone is a singleton in its sample. The gene calls are TRBV7-9 and TRBJ2-7, with D possibly being TRBD2 (6 bases). CDR1 is SEHNR, CDR2 FQNEAQ, per germline (reference sequence). Trimming shortened V by 0 bases and J by 7 bases, and 22 bases separated the two germline ends. The CDR3 runs 17 residues. The CDR3 loop is CASSLALAGPGWMEQYF. As DNA, the CDR3 is TGTGCCAGCAGCTTAGCGCTTGCGGGACCAGGGTGGATGGAGCAGTACTTC. Complete variable domain (other parts from reference TRBV7-9 and TRBJ2-7): DTGVSQNPRHKITKRGQNVTFRCDPISEHNRLYWYRQTLGQGPEFLTYFQNEAQLEKSRLLSDRFSAERPKGSFSTLEIQRTEQGDSAMYLCASSLALAGPGWMEQYFGPGTRLTVT.

The gene calls are TRBV7-6 and TRBJ2-1; 8 bases are shared with TRBD1. Unmatched junction bases numbered 9, after V lost 5 bases and J lost 9 bases. This CDR3 region has 14 residues. Germline CDR1 SGHVS, CDR2 FNYEAQ. The CDR3 nucleotides read TGTGCCAGCAGCCCCAGACAGGGGAAGGGTGAGCAGTTCTTC. Amino acid sequence: CASSPRQGKGEQFF.

CDR3 in DNA: TGTGCCAGCAGAGCGGGACAGGGGGATTCACCCCTCCACTTT. This encodes CASRAGQGDSPLHF. The chain is built from TRBV28 and TRBJ1-6; 11 bases agree with TRBD1. V gave up 6 bases and J gave up 8 bases; unmatched junction bases: 3. This CDR3 comprises 14 residues. Germline V gives CDR1 MDHEN, CDR2 SYDVKM. Full variable domain (remainder filled in from reference TRBV28 and TRBJ1-6): DVKVTQSSRYLVKRTGEKVFLECVQDMDHENMFWYRQDPGLGLRLIYFSYDVKMKEKGDIPEGYSVSREKKERFSLILESASTNQTSMYLCASRAGQGDSPLHFGNGTRLTVT.

This chain links TRBV4-1 with TRBJ2-7, with a possible D match to TRBD1 (6 bases). This CDR3 spans 15 amino acids. Trimming shortened V by 4 bases and J by 2 bases, and 15 bases separated the two germline ends. Germline CDR1 is MGHRA and CDR2 is YSYEKL. This CDR3 reads CASSRRSGQPYEQYF. DNA of the CDR3: TGCGCCAGCAGCCGTCGATCCGGACAGCCCTACGAGCAGTACTTC.

This clone showed up just once. The CDR3 nucleotides read TGTGCCAGCAGCCCGGGTCCGAACACTGAAGCTTTCTTT. Translation: CASSPGPNTEAFF. This chain joins TRBV6-5 and TRBJ1-1; D gene ambiguous. The CDR3 contains 13 residues. Germline V gene data show CDR1 as MNHEY and CDR2 as SVGAGI. Trimming pared 6 bases from V and 1 base from J, leaving 9 bases between.

V is TRBV28 and J is TRBJ2-7, with no clear D. Trimming pared 6 bases from V and 0 bases from J, leaving 15 bases between. The CDR3 is 15 amino acids. Germline V CDR1 and CDR2: MDHEN, SYDVKM. CDR3 nucleotides: TGTGCCAGCAGCCTTCCCGGACGAAGCTCCTACGAGCAGTACTTC. Its translation is CASSLPGRSSYEQYF.

This clone was found once. This rearrangement joins TRBV5-1 to TRBJ2-7; possible D gene TRBD2, 6 bases. V gave up 0 bases and J gave up 0 bases, with 13 bases separating them. Germline values: CDR1 SGHRS, CDR2 YFSETQ. This CDR3 has 16 amino acids. The CDR3 sequence is CASSLDWAGTSYEQYF. The CDR3 bases are TGCGCCAGCAGCTTGGATTGGGCGGGAACCTCCTACGAGCAGTACTTC.

This chain connects TRBV27 to TRBJ2-2; unclear D gene. The CDR3 contains 12 residues. V shed 2 bases and J shed 6 bases, with 4 bases lying between them. From germline, CDR1 is MNHEY and CDR2 SMNVEV (reference sequence). In nucleotides, the CDR3 is TGTGCCAGCAGTTTACCCTCCGGGGAGCTGTTTTTT. Its protein is CASSLPSGELFF.

V and J are TRBV4-1 and TRBJ1-2; possible D gene TRBD1, 5 bases. The length of the CDR3 is 15 residues. V lost 1 base and J 4 bases, leaving 13 bases between the germline ends. Germline V gene lookup returns CDR1 MGHRA and CDR2 YSYEKL. The CDR3 reads CASSQVPRGPYGYTF. The CDR3 DNA follows: TGCGCCAGCAGCCAAGTGCCGAGGGGTCCCTATGGCTACACCTTC.

This chain uses TRBV5-1 with TRBJ2-5; 10 positions match TRBD2. Germline V gives CDR1 SGHRS, CDR2 YFSETQ. The CDR3 is 14 residues long. Losses at the gene ends were 4 bases for V and 6 bases for J; bases not matched to a gene: 6. The CDR3 protein is CASSGTSGMKTQYF. Written as DNA, the CDR3 is TGCGCCAGCAGCGGAACTAGCGGGATGAAGACCCAGTACTTC.

J is TRBJ2-7 and V is TRBV4-1; the match to TRBD1 covers 8 bases. CDR3 length: 15 residues. J was trimmed by 7 bases and V by 3 bases; bases with no gene match: 11. Looked up from germline, CDR1 is MGHRA and CDR2 is YSYEKL. CDR3 protein: CASSHRRQGLTEQYF. DNA for the CDR3: TGCGCCAGCAGCCACCGTCGACAGGGGTTGACTGAGCAGTACTTC.

On this clone itself: One junction end disagrees with the germline gene, perhaps due to a read error. The rearrangement uses TRBV6-1 and TRBJ2-7; perhaps TRBD1 as D (6 bases). CDR1 is MNHNS and CDR2 is SASEGT in the germline V gene. CDR3 length: 14 amino acids. The CDR3 sequence is CASSEFGRILEGDF. CDR3 bases: TGTGCCAGCAGTGAATTTGGGCGGATCCTCGAGGGGGACTTC.

This chain connects TRBV10-2 to TRBJ1-1; no definite D call. Deletions cut 3 bases from V and 0 bases from J, with 8 bases between. The CDR3 is 14 residues long. Germline V gene data show CDR1 as WSHSY and CDR2 as SAAADI. The CDR3 spells CASSDDSMNTEAFF. The CDR3 DNA sequence: TGCGCCAGCAGTGATGACTCCATGAACACTGAAGCTTTCTTT.

There are a few counts of this clone. The chain couples TRBV7-9 to TRBJ1-2; perhaps TRBD1 as D (6 bases). Germline V gene lookup returns CDR1 SEHNR and CDR2 FQNEAQ (reference sequence). There are 14 residues in the CDR3. Trimming left V 2 bases short and J 1 base short, with 8 bases between. The CDR3 coding sequence is TGTGCCAGCAGCTTATTACAGGGTAACTATGGCTACACCTTC. Translation: CASSLLQGNYGYTF.